This TCR beta chain originates from a study of cytotoxic CD8 clonotypes in ibrutinib-treated CLL. Study-level background: Response was recorded as partial in 25 or so patients and complete in 2; at median approximately 65 months, approximately 15 remained remitted and about 12 had progressed.

Method: immunoSEQ multiplex PCR; TCRdb's copy keeps in-frame clones and lacks some. The repertoire holds 250,000 to 350,000 clones, with roughly three quarters as singletons. The sequence derives from a human donor with chronic lymphocytic leukemia. The input for sequencing was PBMCs, taken at disease progression, from a patient treated with ibrutinib.

This chain's CDR3 is CASSTRTSPSKKETQYF. The CDR3 coding sequence is TGTGCCAGCAGCACAAGGACTAGCCCCTCCAAAAAAGAGACCCAGTACTTC. The V gene is TRBV5-4, the J gene TRBJ2-5, with 8 bases that match TRBD2. Germline CDR1 and CDR2: SGHNT and YYREEE (reference sequence). V shed 4 bases, J shed 3 bases, and the junction held 14 bases outside the gene matches. The length of the CDR3 is 17 residues.